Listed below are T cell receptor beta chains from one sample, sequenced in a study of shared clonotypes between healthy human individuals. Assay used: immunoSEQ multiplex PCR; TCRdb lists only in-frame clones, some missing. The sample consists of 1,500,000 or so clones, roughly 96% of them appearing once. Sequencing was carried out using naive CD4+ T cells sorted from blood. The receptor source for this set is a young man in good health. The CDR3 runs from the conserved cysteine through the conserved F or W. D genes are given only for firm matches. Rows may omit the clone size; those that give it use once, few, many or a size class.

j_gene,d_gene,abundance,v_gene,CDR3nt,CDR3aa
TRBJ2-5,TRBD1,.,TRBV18,TGTGCCAGCTCACCAAGGGACAGACAAGAGACCCAGTACTTC,CASSPRDRQETQYF
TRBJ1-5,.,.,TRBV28,TGTGCCAGCAGTTTAGGGACGAGGAATCAGCCCCAGCATTTT,CASSLGTRNQPQHF
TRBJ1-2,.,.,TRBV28,TGTGCCAGCGTCGAGGTCCTCTATGGCTACACCTTC,CASVEVLYGYTF
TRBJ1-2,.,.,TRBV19,TGTGCCAGTAGTATAATGGGGGAGTTGAGGGGCTACACCTTC,CASSIMGELRGYTF
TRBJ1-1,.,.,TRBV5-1,TGCGCCAGCAGCTTTAGAGGGAGGAACACTGAAGCTTTCTTT,CASSFRGRNTEAFF
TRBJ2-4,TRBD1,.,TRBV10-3,TGTGCCATCAGTGAGTTGGGACAGTCCATTCAGTACTTC,CAISELGQSIQYF
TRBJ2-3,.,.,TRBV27,TGTGCCAGCAGCCCGAGCGTGGGCACAGATACGCAGTATTTT,CASSPSVGTDTQYF
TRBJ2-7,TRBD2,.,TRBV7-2,TGTGCCAGCAGCTTTGAGGGAGGGAGCTCCTACGAGCAGTACTTC,CASSFEGGSSYEQYF
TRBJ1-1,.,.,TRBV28,TGTGCCAGCAGTTTATATTCGAACACTGAAGCTTTCTTT,CASSLYSNTEAFF
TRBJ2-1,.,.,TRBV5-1,TGCGCCAGCAGCTTGGGCCTCCACGGGGGCAATGAGCAGTTCTTC,CASSLGLHGGNEQFF
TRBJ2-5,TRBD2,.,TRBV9,TGTGCCAGCAGCAGGCGGGGGGCCGGGGAGACCCAGTACTTC,CASSRRGAGETQYF
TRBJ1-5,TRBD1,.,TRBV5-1,TGCGCCAGCAGCCCTGGACCCCTGACAGGGCCCAATCAGCCCCAGCATTTT,CASSPGPLTGPNQPQHF
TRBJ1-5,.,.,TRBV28,TGTGCCAGCAGTTTTTGGCAGCAGCCCCAGCATTTT,CASSFWQQPQHF
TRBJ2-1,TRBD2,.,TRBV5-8,TGTGCCAGCAGCCGCCAGGATAGCGGGAGATACAATGAGCAGTTCTTC,CASSRQDSGRYNEQFF
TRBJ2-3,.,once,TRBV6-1,TGTGCCAGCAGTTCAACAGATACGCAGTATTTT,CASSSTDTQYF
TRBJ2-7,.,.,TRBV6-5,TGTGCCAGCAGTTATATTAGCGGACCCTACGAGCAGTACTTC,CASSYISGPYEQYF
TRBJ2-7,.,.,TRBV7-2,TGTGCCAGCAGCTTGGTAGGGGCCCCCCCAGAGCAGTACTTC,CASSLVGAPPEQYF
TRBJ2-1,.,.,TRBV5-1,TGCGCCAGCAGTTCGGGGCAGGGGCTGAGCTCCTACAATGAGCAGTTCTTC,CASSSGQGLSSYNEQFF